This is a list of T cell receptor beta chains from one sample in a study of cytomegalovirus exposure and HLA in healthy donors. Using immunoSEQ multiplex PCR, the repertoire was profiled, and TCRdb retains in-frame clones only, with some absent. This sample yields around 140,000 clones, of which roughly 9% are seen a single time; 6% to 7.5% belongs to the top ten. The sample taken for sequencing was PBMCs. All receptors come from a woman in her thirties or forties in good health and CMV-seropositive. Each CDR3 is given with its conserved first and last residue. A D gene is named only where the DNA matches it firmly. The size of a clone is reported for some rows only, either as once, few or many, or as a class for expanded clones.

D,V,size,J,length,CDR3,DNA
TRBD2,TRBV19,few,TRBJ2-2,16,CASRTQLAGVHGELFF,TGTGCCAGTAGAACCCAACTAGCGGGGGTACACGGGGAGCTGTTTTTT
TRBD2,TRBV5-1,few,TRBJ2-7,15,CASSLVGTRSYEQYF,TGCGCCAGCAGCTTGGTAGGGACTAGATCCTACGAGCAGTACTTC
TRBD1,TRBV6-5,few,TRBJ1-2,13,CASRGQGVYGYTF,TGTGCCAGCAGAGGACAGGGGGTCTATGGCTACACCTTC
NA,TRBV6-5,NA,TRBJ2-7,15,CASSRIQGSAYEQYF,TGTGCCAGCAGCCGCATACAGGGAAGCGCCTACGAGCAGTACTTC
TRBD2,TRBV9,NA,TRBJ2-1,15,CASSVTSGGAGEQFF,TGTGCCAGCAGCGTTACTAGCGGGGGGGCGGGTGAGCAGTTCTTC
TRBD2,TRBV4-3,few,TRBJ2-7,15,CASSQFRTSAYEQYF,TGCGCCAGCAGTCAATTCCGGACTAGCGCTTACGAGCAGTACTTC
NA,TRBV7-6,few,TRBJ2-2,13,CASSLARVGELFF,TGTGCCAGCAGCTTAGCGCGAGTCGGGGAGCTGTTTTTT
TRBD2,TRBV5-1,few,TRBJ2-1,16,CASSLGAAGGTNEQFF,TGCGCCAGCAGCTTGGGAGCCGCGGGGGGCACTAATGAGCAGTTCTTC
TRBD1,TRBV19,NA,TRBJ1-2,13,CASSGQGYYGYTF,TGTGCCAGTAGCGGACAGGGATACTATGGCTACACCTTC
TRBD1,TRBV7-2,NA,TRBJ1-6,16,CASSSMTGGADSPLHF,TGTGCCAGCAGCTCAATGACAGGGGGCGCGGATTCACCCCTCCACTTT
TRBD2,TRBV5-6,NA,TRBJ2-1,16,CASSLESGGSYNEQFF,TGTGCCAGCAGCTTGGAAAGCGGGGGCTCCTACAATGAGCAGTTCTTC
TRBD2,TRBV18,few,TRBJ2-7,15,CASSPPAVAGGVQYF,TGTGCCAGCTCACCCCCCGCGGTTGCGGGGGGCGTGCAGTACTTC
NA,TRBV18,NA,TRBJ1-1,13,CASSQGLNTEAFF,TGTGCCAGCTCCCAGGGTTTAAACACTGAAGCTTTCTTT